The 22 T cell receptor beta chains below were found in one sample sequenced in a study of T-cell memory formation after mild COVID-19. A single record per CDR3 protein comes from TCRdb applying MiXCR to the 5' RACE reads. The sample includes about 560,000 distinct CDR3 sequences, roughly a fifth of them seen just once. The material sequenced was PBMCs or a T cell subset sorted from them (not recorded which). Source of these receptors: an adult woman who had mild COVID-19 (a few samples of this study predate the infection). Cell type and time point are not known.

The V gene is TRBV25-1, the J gene TRBJ2-5; tentative D call: TRBD1 (5 bases). This CDR3 comprises 13 residues. CDR1 MGHDK and CDR2 SYGVNS come from the germline V gene. Deletions cut 3 bases from V and 2 bases from J, with 7 bases between. The CDR3 protein is CASSEAGQETQYF. DNA for the CDR3: TGTGCCAGCAGTGAGGCAGGGCAAGAGACCCAGTACTTC.

J is TRBJ2-7 and V is TRBV4-1, with D possibly matching TRBD2 (5 bases). Looked up from germline, CDR1 is MGHRA and CDR2 is YSYEKL. V gave up 4 bases and J gave up 0 bases, with 13 bases separating them. The CDR3 spans 15 residues. The DNA for the CDR3 is TGCGCCAGCAGCCTGGGAGCCAGTCACTCCTACGAGCAGTACTTC. It specifies CASSLGASHSYEQYF.

The chain uses TRBV12-3 or TRBV12-4 and TRBJ1-5, with a weak D call TRBD1 (5 bases). The length of the CDR3 is 13 residues. V gave up 6 bases and J gave up 5 bases, with 11 bases separating them. The CDR3 DNA is TGTGCCAGCAGCAACGGACATTATCAGCCCCAGCATTTT. It translates to CASSNGHYQPQHF.

This clonotype was detected only once. The rearrangement uses TRBV10-2 and TRBJ2-7; D tentatively fits TRBD1 or TRBD2 (5 bases each). Germline V gene sequence: CDR1 WSHSY, CDR2 SAAADI. CDR3 length: 14 residues. Between the trimmed V and J ends, which lost 5 bases and 0 bases, there was a span of 11 bases. The chain's CDR3 is CASSSRETSYEQYF. CDR3 nucleotide sequence: TGCGCCAGCAGTTCCAGGGAGACCTCCTACGAGCAGTACTTC.

In this sample, this clonotype turned up a few times. This chain connects TRBV7-6 to TRBJ1-3, with D tentatively TRBD1 (6 bases). V shed 3 bases and J shed 1 base, with 7 bases lying between them. This CDR3 comprises 14 residues. The germline V gene has CDR1 SGHVS and CDR2 FNYEAQ. The DNA for the CDR3 is TGTGCCAGCAGCTTCCAGGGGTCTGGAAACACCATATATTTT. The encoded protein is CASSFQGSGNTIYF.

This clonotype has a handful of counts. The V call is TRBV5-6, the J call TRBJ2-3; D may match TRBD1 or TRBD2 (8 bases each). The CDR3 is 15 amino acids. With 5 bases removed from V and 1 base from J, the gap between germline ends came to 14 bases. Germline V CDR1 and CDR2: SGHDT, YYEEEE. The CDR3 sequence: CASRRGGQGTDTQYF. The CDR3 DNA reads TGTGCCAGCAGACGGGGGGGACAGGGCACAGATACGCAGTATTTT.

The gene calls are TRBV19 and TRBJ1-5; weak D call: TRBD1 (6 bases). Germline V gene data show CDR1 as LNHDA and CDR2 as SQIVND (reference sequence). The CDR3 has 15 residues. V lost 6 bases and J lost 1, with 13 bases in between. The CDR3: CASRLAGASNQPQHF. The CDR3 DNA reads TGTGCCAGTAGGCTGGCAGGGGCGAGCAATCAGCCCCAGCATTTT.

This clonotype was observed a single time. The CDR3 DNA follows: TGCGCCAGCAGCCAAACCCCGCCCGGGGGTCGCTCCTACGAGCAGTACTTC. It yields the protein CASSQTPPGGRSYEQYF. This chain links TRBV4-1 with TRBJ2-7; tentative D call: TRBD2 (6 bases). The ends were cut back, 2 bases at V and 0 bases at J, with 17 bases in the middle. The CDR3 is 17 residues long. Per the germline V gene, CDR1 is MGHRA and CDR2 is YSYEKL.

This sequence joins TRBV11-1 and TRBJ2-5; perhaps TRBD2 as D (6 bases). V dropped 7 bases and J dropped 5 bases, with 14 bases sitting between them. Germline CDR1 reads SGHAT; CDR2 reads FQDESV (reference sequence). The CDR3 runs 13 residues. DNA of the CDR3: TGTGCCAGCATGCGGGAAAGAGAGGAGACCCAGTACTTC. This gives the protein CASMREREETQYF.

The genes are TRBV7-9 and TRBJ2-7; D call uncertain. This CDR3 is built from 13 residues. Trimming stripped 6 bases from V and 2 bases from J, with 11 bases between. The V gene's germline CDR1 is SEHNR and CDR2 FQNEAQ (reference sequence). This CDR3 is CASSIGTPYEQYF. The CDR3 DNA is TGTGCCAGCAGTATCGGTACACCCTACGAGCAGTACTTC.

Of note for this clonotype: At one of its ends the junction is not consistent with the germline gene, which may arise from a read error. V is TRBV14 and J is TRBJ1-1, with unresolved D. The CDR3 has 14 amino acids. Looked up from germline, CDR1 is SGHDN and CDR2 is FVKESK. CDR3 coding DNA: TGTGACAGCAGCCAAGAGGTATTGAACACTGAAGCTTTCTTT. Its protein product is CDSSQEVLNTEAFF.

The V call is TRBV18, the J call TRBJ2-5; unclear D gene. The CDR3 consists of 11 residues. Germline CDR1 KGHSH, CDR2 LQKENI. Trimming pared 3 bases from V and 8 bases from J, leaving 7 bases between. Here the CDR3 reads CASSPERTQYF. CDR3 sequence (DNA): TGTGCCAGCTCACCGGAGAGAACCCAGTACTTC. Supplemented by reference TRBV18 and TRBJ2-5, the full variable domain reads NAGVMQNPRHLVRRRGQEARLRCSPMKGHSHVYWYRQLPEEGLKFMVYLQKENIIDESGMPKERFSAEFPKEGPSILRIQQVVRGDSAAYFCASSPERTQYFGPGTRLLVL.

This rearrangement joins TRBV4-1 to TRBJ1-6, with a weak D call TRBD1 (5 bases). The CDR3 sequence is 17 residues long. Germline CDR1 and CDR2: MGHRA and YSYEKL. Trimming stripped 0 bases from V and 6 bases from J, with 15 bases between. The CDR3 loop is CASSQEGATAGNSPLHF. The CDR3 nucleotides are TGCGCCAGCAGCCAAGAAGGGGCTACTGCGGGTAATTCACCCCTCCACTTT.

The chain employs TRBV6-6 and TRBJ2-5, with D perhaps TRBD1 or TRBD2 (5 bases each). Germline CDR1 is MNHNY and CDR2 is SVGAGI (reference sequence). V lost 1 base and J 4 bases, leaving 10 bases between the germline ends. The CDR3 contains 14 residues. Here the CDR3 DNA reads TGTGCCAGCAGTTACTTGGGACGTCGAGAGACCCAGTACTTC. This translates into CASSYLGRRETQYF.

The table lists this clonotype with many counts. The J gene is TRBJ2-1, the V gene TRBV12-3 or TRBV12-4; the D is unclear. V was shortened by 4 bases and J by 1 base, with 5 bases between the two germline ends. The CDR3 length is 13 residues. In DNA form, the CDR3 reads TGTGCCAGCAGTTCTCAGTCCTACAATGAGCAGTTCTTC. Its translation: CASSSQSYNEQFF.

The gene calls are TRBV29-1 and TRBJ2-1; no reliable D call. Germline CDR1 is SQVTM and CDR2 is ANQGSEA. Trimming shortened V by 4 bases and J by 2 bases, and 12 bases separated the two germline ends. The length of the CDR3 is 14 residues. The CDR3 sequence: CSVGPLGPYNEQFF. As DNA, the CDR3 is TGCAGCGTTGGACCCTTAGGCCCCTACAATGAGCAGTTCTTC.

The rearrangement links TRBV2 to TRBJ2-7, with D maybe TRBD1 (6 bases). Trimming removed 5 bases at V and 2 bases at J, with 19 bases between. The CDR3 covers 16 residues. The V gene's germline CDR1 is SNHLY and CDR2 FYNNEI. CDR3 in amino acids: CASSYIQTGLAYEQYF. The CDR3 region has the DNA TGTGCCAGCAGTTACATTCAAACAGGGCTTGCCTACGAGCAGTACTTC.

At least ten counts were recorded for this clonotype. The gene calls are TRBV7-2 and TRBJ1-2, with D tentatively TRBD1 (5 bases). V was trimmed by 1 base and J by 3 bases, leaving 12 bases between them. CDR3 length: 15 amino acids. CDR1 and CDR2 (germline): SGHTA, FQGNSA. CDR3 region: CASSLGEGTYYGYTF. DNA for the CDR3: TGTGCCAGCAGCTTAGGGGAGGGGACTTACTATGGCTACACCTTC.

The sample holds a few counts of this clonotype. This chain uses TRBV4-2 with TRBJ1-1, with D unclear. The CDR3 covers 18 residues. Per the germline V gene, CDR1 is LGHNA and CDR2 is YNFKEQ. V lost 0 bases and J 3 bases, leaving 20 bases between the germline ends. The CDR3 coding sequence is TGTGCCAGCAGCCAAGAGCCGTTGAGGGTAACCTCGCACACTGAAGCTTTCTTT. Its protein product is CASSQEPLRVTSHTEAFF.

The rearrangement links TRBV6-5 to TRBJ2-5; the D call may be TRBD1 or TRBD2 (5 bases each). V lost 4 bases, J lost 5 bases, and 23 bases lay in between. Germline V gives CDR1 MNHEY, CDR2 SVGAGI. The CDR3 sequence is 17 residues long. CDR3 coding DNA: TGTGCCAGCAGTTTATCACACCTCGGGACCTCTCGGGAGACCCAGTACTTC. Amino acids: CASSLSHLGTSRETQYF.

The V call is TRBV6-2 or TRBV6-3, the J call TRBJ2-7; 9 nucleotides agree with TRBD2. The CDR3 covers 16 residues. The germline V gene has CDR1 MNHEY and CDR2 SVGEGT. With 0 bases clipped from V and 1 base from J, the junction kept 4 bases outside the gene matches. CDR3 sequence reads: CASSYSPSGVSYEQYF. The DNA for the CDR3 is TGTGCCAGCAGTTACTCGCCTAGCGGGGTTTCCTACGAGCAGTACTTC.

A few counts support this clonotype. The chain has TRBV5-4 and TRBJ2-1; 7 bases match TRBD2. CDR3 length: 11 residues. Germline assignment: CDR1 SGHNT and CDR2 YYREEE (reference sequence). The junction had 0 bases not matched to a gene; V was cut back by 2 bases and J by 10 bases. CDR3 nucleotides: TGTGCCAGCAGCTTAGCGGGGGAGCAGTTCTTC. This translates into CASSLAGEQFF.